Presented here are 17 T cell receptor beta chains from one specimen sequenced in a study of blood T cell repertoires in COVID-19. Data came from immunoSEQ multiplex PCR; TCRdb stores just in-frame clones and leaves some out. This table has about 100,000 clones, about nine tenths appearing once. Sample: peripheral blood. The source of these receptors is a man aged 55 to 70 with acute or convalescent COVID-19.

V is TRBV29-1 and J is TRBJ2-1; 11 bases line up with TRBD2. Germline trimming cut 8 bases from V and 5 bases from J; bases unmatched to any gene: 5. Germline V gene sequence: CDR1 SQVTM, CDR2 ANQGSEA. The CDR3 has 13 amino acids. CDR3 sequence: CSNLGLADNEQFF. The CDR3 DNA reads as TGCAGCAACTTGGGACTAGCGGACAATGAGCAGTTCTTC.

This chain links TRBV18 with TRBJ1-1, with D perhaps TRBD1 (6 bases). CDR1 is KGHSH and CDR2 is LQKENI in the germline V gene. The V gene lost 4 bases and the J gene lost 1 base, with 13 bases spanning the gap. The CDR3 spans 15 residues. The CDR3 loop reads CASSRIVTGNTEAFF. CDR3 bases: TGTGCCAGCTCACGCATCGTGACAGGGAACACTGAAGCTTTCTTT.

The chain is built from TRBV7-9 and TRBJ2-1, with 8 bases identical to TRBD2. This CDR3 has 16 amino acids. The V gene end was trimmed by 5 bases and the J gene end by 1 base; junction bases not matched to a gene: 7. CDR1 and CDR2 from the germline V gene are SEHNR and FQNEAQ (reference sequence). As DNA, the CDR3 is TGTGCCAGCAGCCTCTATAGCGGGGAGTCCTACAATGAGCAGTTCTTC. Translation gives CASSLYSGESYNEQFF.

The rearrangement links TRBV11-2 to TRBJ2-1; 7 bases map to TRBD2. CDR1 and CDR2 from the germline V gene are SGHAT and FQNNGV. V lost 5 bases and J lost 1; bases outside the gene matches: 8. The CDR3 runs to 16 residues. This chain's CDR3 is CASSLRLANSYNEQFF. In DNA form, the CDR3 reads TGTGCCAGCAGCCTTCGACTAGCCAATTCCTACAATGAGCAGTTCTTC.

This chain joins TRBV11-2 and TRBJ1-1, with D hard to call. The CDR3 runs 12 residues. Trimming stripped 1 base from V and 5 bases from J, with 5 bases between. From germline, CDR1 is SGHAT and CDR2 FQNNGV. As DNA, the CDR3 is TGTGCCAGCAGCTTAGTTCGGACTGAAGCTTTCTTT. It translates to CASSLVRTEAFF. Complete variable domain (other parts from reference TRBV11-2 and TRBJ1-1): EAGVAQSPRYKIIEKRQSVAFWCNPISGHATLYWYQQILGQGPKLLIQFQNNGVVDDSQLPKDRFSAERLKGVDSTLKIQPAKLEDSAVYLCASSLVRTEAFFGQGTRLTVV.

V is TRBV2 and J is TRBJ1-4; TRBD1 aligns across 10 bases. Germline V CDR1 and CDR2: SNHLY, FYNNEI. The CDR3 has 15 amino acids. The V segment lost 2 bases and the J segment 5 bases; nucleotides outside the gene matches: 2. The CDR3 loop reads CASSESTGGNEKLFF. DNA of the CDR3: TGTGCCAGCAGTGAATCGACAGGGGGCAATGAAAAACTGTTTTTT.

This chain links TRBV19 with TRBJ1-2, with 7 bases that match TRBD1. Germline V CDR1 and CDR2: LNHDA, SQIVND (reference sequence). The CDR3 sequence is 12 residues long. The V gene end was trimmed by 3 bases and the J gene end by 5 bases; junction bases not matched to a gene: 0. The CDR3 coding sequence is TGTGCCAGTAGTATGACAGGGTATGGCTACACCTTC. Its translation: CASSMTGYGYTF.

The chain couples TRBV5-8 to TRBJ2-3, with a tentative D call TRBD1 (5 bases). V shed 1 base and J shed 5 bases, with 17 bases lying between them. Germline V gene lookup returns CDR1 SGHTS and CDR2 YDEGEE. This CDR3 has 16 amino acids. The CDR3 DNA is TGTGCCAGCAGCTTGAGGGGCCCCGTAATGGGAGATACGCAGTATTTT. Translation: CASSLRGPVMGDTQYF.

The gene calls are TRBV2 and TRBJ2-3; 7 bases agree with TRBD2. Germline V gives CDR1 SNHLY, CDR2 FYNNEI. Unmatched junction bases numbered 11, after V lost 7 bases and J lost 4 bases. This CDR3 is built from 15 residues. CDR3 loop: CASTGGTTSADTQYF. CDR3 DNA sequence: TGTGCCAGCACCGGAGGGACTACCAGCGCAGATACGCAGTATTTT.

This chain joins TRBV7-8 and TRBJ2-1, with TRBD2 matching over 11 bases. Trimming cost V 5 bases and J 0 bases; bases outside gene matches: 3. The CDR3 has 16 amino acids. Germline V gene sequence: CDR1 SGHVS, CDR2 FQNEAQ. DNA for the CDR3: TGTGCCAGCAGCCTGGGACTAGCGGTCTCCTACAATGAGCAGTTCTTC. It codes for CASSLGLAVSYNEQFF. The variable domain in full, with the rest retrieved from reference TRBV7-8 and TRBJ2-1, is GAGVSQSPRYKVAKRGQDVALRCDPISGHVSLFWYQQALGQGPEFLTYFQNEAQLDKSGLPSDRFFAERPEGSVSTLKIQRTQQEDSAVYLCASSLGLAVSYNEQFFGPGTRLTVL.

The rearrangement joins TRBV7-3 to TRBJ1-3; D unresolved. Trimming stripped 2 bases from V and 4 bases from J, with 6 bases between. In germline, CDR1 is SGHTA, CDR2 FQGTGA. The CDR3 contains 13 residues. This CDR3 is CASSLGAGNTIYF. As DNA, the CDR3 is TGTGCCAGCAGCTTAGGAGCGGGAAACACCATATATTTT.

The chain uses TRBV19 and TRBJ1-5; D gene unclear. The ends were cut back, 7 bases at V and 0 bases at J, with 16 bases in the middle. The CDR3 sequence is 16 residues long. CDR1 and CDR2 from the germline V gene are LNHDA and SQIVND (reference sequence). CDR3 loop: CASTSYRVDSNQPQHF. CDR3 nucleotide sequence: TGTGCCAGTACCTCCTACAGAGTCGATAGCAATCAGCCCCAGCATTTT.

The gene calls are TRBV28 and TRBJ2-5; TRBD1 aligns across 7 bases. Trimming cost V 8 bases and J 3 bases; bases outside gene matches: 3. Germline V lookup: CDR1 MDHEN, CDR2 SYDVKM. CDR3 length equals 12 residues. The CDR3 spells CASLGQKETQYF. The CDR3 coding sequence is TGTGCCAGCCTGGGACAGAAAGAGACCCAGTACTTC.

Here the CDR3 DNA reads TGTGCCAGCAAAGAGGGCGGTAGAAAACTGTTTTTT. Its translation is CASKEGGRKLFF. The genes are TRBV2 and TRBJ1-4; no clear D gene. In germline, CDR1 is SNHLY, CDR2 FYNNEI. V was trimmed by 7 bases and J by 10 bases, leaving 13 bases between them. The CDR3 contains 12 residues. Complete variable domain (other parts from reference TRBV2 and TRBJ1-4): EPEVTQTPSHQVTQMGQEVILRCVPISNHLYFYWYRQILGQKVEFLVSFYNNEISEKSEIFDDQFSVERPDGSNFTLKIRSTKLEDSAMYFCASKEGGRKLFFGSGTQLSVL.

The chain couples TRBV5-1 to TRBJ1-1; perhaps TRBD1 as D (5 bases). The V end lost 2 bases, the J end lost 2 bases, and 13 bases lay between the germline ends. The CDR3 loop spans 15 amino acids. Germline loops: CDR1 SGHRS, CDR2 YFSETQ. The CDR3 sequence: CASSFGGITNTEAFF. In nucleotides, the CDR3 is TGCGCCAGCAGCTTCGGGGGTATTACAAACACTGAAGCTTTCTTT.

The chain joins TRBV6-5 to TRBJ1-1, with TRBD1 matching 7 bases. With 6 bases clipped from V and 1 base from J, the junction kept 5 bases outside the gene matches. Germline CDR1 and CDR2: MNHEY and SVGAGI. The CDR3 length is 14 residues. In DNA form, the CDR3 reads TGTGCCAGCAGATTCGGACAGGCGAACACTGAAGCTTTCTTT. It specifies CASRFGQANTEAFF.

The gene calls are TRBV7-9 and TRBJ1-4; no firm D call. V lost 1 base to trimming and J lost 2 bases, with 11 bases between them. This CDR3 spans 16 amino acids. Germline V gene lookup returns CDR1 SEHNR and CDR2 FQNEAQ (reference sequence). CDR3 nucleotide sequence: TGTGCCAGCAGCTTAGGACAAAGTGGGACTAATGAAAAACTGTTTTTT. This codes for CASSLGQSGTNEKLFF.